This T cell receptor beta chain was captured by sequencing in a study of blood T cell repertoires in COVID-19. Study background: Acute-phase and convalescent COVID-19 samples originated in the United States, Italy and Spain. Sample material is recorded as cDNA or gDNA derived from T cells, B-cell-depleted T cells, or PBMCs.

In the original processing: It was from reference gene primer amplification that nucleated cell counts were estimated. Sequencing used immunoSEQ multiplex PCR; TCRdb keeps in-frame clones, though not all of them. The V and J calls and clone size come from that table; D and trimming were worked out from the DNA. The repertoire holds some 300,000 clones, with more than 75% as singletons. V was trimmed by 6 bases and J by 10 bases, leaving 12 bases between them. This CDR3 is 10 amino acids long. Germline V CDR1 and CDR2: SQVTM, ANQGSEA. This clone is a singleton in its sample. This sample also contains other DNA sequences that code for the same CDR3.

This receptor was obtained from a man in his 70s with acute or convalescent COVID-19. The chain combines TRBV29-1 with TRBJ1-1; D is perhaps TRBD1 (6 bases). The sequencing sample was made of peripheral blood. The CDR3 nucleotides read TGCAGCGTGGACCAGGGGAGAGCTTTCTTT. Its translation is CSVDQGRAFF.